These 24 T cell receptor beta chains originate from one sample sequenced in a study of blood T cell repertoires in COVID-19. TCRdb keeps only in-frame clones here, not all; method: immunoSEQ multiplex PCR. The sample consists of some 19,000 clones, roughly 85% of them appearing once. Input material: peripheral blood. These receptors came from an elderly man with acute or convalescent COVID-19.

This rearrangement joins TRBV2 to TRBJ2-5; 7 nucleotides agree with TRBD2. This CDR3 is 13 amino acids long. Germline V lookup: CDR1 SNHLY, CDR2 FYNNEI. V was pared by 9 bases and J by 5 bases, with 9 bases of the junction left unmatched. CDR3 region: CASHLAARETQYF. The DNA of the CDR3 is TGTGCCAGTCACCTAGCGGCCCGGGAGACCCAGTACTTC.

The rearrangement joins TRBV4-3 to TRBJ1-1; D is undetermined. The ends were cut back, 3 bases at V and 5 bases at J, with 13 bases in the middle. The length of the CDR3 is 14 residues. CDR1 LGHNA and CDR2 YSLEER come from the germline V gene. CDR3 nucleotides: TGCGCCAGCAGCCATTCGGGAGACCCAACTGAAGCTTTCTTT. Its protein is CASSHSGDPTEAFF.

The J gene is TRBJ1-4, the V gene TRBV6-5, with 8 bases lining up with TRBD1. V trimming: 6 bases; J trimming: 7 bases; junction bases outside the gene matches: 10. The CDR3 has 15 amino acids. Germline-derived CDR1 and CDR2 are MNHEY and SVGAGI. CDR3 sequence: CASSQRTGRGEKLFF. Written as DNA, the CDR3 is TGTGCCAGCAGCCAAAGGACAGGGAGGGGTGAAAAACTGTTTTTT.

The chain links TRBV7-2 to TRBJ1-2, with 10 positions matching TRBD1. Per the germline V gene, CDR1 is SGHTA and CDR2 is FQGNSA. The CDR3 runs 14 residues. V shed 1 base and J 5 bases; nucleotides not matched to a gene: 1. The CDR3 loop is CASSLGQGAYGYTF. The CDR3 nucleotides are TGTGCCAGCAGCTTAGGACAGGGGGCGTATGGCTACACCTTC.

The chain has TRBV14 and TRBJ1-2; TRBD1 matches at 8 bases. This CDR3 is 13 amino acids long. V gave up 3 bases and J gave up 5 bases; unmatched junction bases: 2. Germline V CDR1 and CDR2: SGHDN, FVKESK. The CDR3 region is CASSHGQGYGYTF. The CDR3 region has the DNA TGTGCCAGCAGCCACGGACAGGGATATGGCTACACCTTC.

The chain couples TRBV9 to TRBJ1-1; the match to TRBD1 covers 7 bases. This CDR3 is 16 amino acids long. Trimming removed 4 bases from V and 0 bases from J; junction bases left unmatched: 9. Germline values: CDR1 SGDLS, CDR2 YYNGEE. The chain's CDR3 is CASSPIPGTVNTEAFF. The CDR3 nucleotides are TGTGCCAGCAGCCCGATACCCGGGACAGTGAACACTGAAGCTTTCTTT.

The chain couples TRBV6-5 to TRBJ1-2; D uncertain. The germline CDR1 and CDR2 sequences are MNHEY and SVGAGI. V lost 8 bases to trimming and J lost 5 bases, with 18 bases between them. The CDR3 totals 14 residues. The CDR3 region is CASHSDGWRYGYTF. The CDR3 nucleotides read TGTGCCAGCCACTCGGACGGCTGGAGGTATGGCTACACCTTC.

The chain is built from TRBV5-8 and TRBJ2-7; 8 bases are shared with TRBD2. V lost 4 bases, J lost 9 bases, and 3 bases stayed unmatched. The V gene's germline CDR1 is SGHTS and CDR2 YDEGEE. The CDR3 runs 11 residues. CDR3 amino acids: CASSRSGGQYF. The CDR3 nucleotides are TGTGCCAGCAGCCGGAGCGGGGGGCAGTACTTC.

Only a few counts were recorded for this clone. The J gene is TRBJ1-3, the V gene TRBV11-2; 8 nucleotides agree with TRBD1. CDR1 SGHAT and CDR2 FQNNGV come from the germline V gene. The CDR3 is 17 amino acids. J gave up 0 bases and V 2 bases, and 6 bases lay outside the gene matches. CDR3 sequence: CASSLIRGPISGNTIYF. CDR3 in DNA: TGTGCCAGCAGCTTAATCAGGGGGCCGATCTCTGGAAACACCATATATTTT.

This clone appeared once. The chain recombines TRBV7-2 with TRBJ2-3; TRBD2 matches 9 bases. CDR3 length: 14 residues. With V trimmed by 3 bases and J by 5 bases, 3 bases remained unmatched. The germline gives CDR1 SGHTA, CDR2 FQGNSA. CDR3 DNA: TGTGCCAGCAGCTTTGCGGGGGGGCGAGATACGCAGTATTTT. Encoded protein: CASSFAGGRDTQYF.

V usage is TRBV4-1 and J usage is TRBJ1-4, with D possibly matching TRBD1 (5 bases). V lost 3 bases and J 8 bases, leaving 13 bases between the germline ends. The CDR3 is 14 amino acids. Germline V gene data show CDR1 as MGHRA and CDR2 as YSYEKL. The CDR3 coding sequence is TGCGCCAGCAGCCATGAGGACAAAACCGAAAAACTGTTTTTT. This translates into CASSHEDKTEKLFF.

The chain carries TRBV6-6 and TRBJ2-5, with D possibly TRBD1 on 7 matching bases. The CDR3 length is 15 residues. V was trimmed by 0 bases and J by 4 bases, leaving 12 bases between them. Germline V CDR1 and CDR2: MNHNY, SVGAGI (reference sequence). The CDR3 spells CASSYSGQGGETQYF. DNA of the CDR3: TGTGCCAGCAGTTACTCGGGCCAGGGGGGAGAGACCCAGTACTTC.

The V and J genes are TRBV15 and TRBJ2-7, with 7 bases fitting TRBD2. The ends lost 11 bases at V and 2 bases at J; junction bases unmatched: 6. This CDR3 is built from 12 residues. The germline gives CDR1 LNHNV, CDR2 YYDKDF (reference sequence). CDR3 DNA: TGTGCCCCCCTGACTAGCCCCTACGAGCAGTACTTC. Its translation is CAPLTSPYEQYF.

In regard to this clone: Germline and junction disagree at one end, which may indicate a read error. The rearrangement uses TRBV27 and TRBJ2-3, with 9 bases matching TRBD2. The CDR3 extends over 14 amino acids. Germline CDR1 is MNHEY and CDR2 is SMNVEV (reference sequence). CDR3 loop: CASRRGLATNTQYF. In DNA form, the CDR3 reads TGTGCCAGCAGGCGGGGACTAGCCACAAATACGCAGTATTTT.

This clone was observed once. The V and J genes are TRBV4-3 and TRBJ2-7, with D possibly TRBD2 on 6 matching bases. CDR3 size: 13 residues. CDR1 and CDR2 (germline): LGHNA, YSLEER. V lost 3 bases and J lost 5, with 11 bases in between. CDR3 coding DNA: TGCGCCAGCAGCCACCTGGGAGGTCACGAGCAGTACTTC. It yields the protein CASSHLGGHEQYF.

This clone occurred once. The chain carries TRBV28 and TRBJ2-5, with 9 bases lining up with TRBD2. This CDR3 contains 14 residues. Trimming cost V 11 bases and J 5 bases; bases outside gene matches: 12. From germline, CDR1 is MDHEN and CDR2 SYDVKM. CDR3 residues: CAVIRRGGSETQYF. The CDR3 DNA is TGTGCCGTCATAAGGCGGGGGGGCAGTGAGACCCAGTACTTC.

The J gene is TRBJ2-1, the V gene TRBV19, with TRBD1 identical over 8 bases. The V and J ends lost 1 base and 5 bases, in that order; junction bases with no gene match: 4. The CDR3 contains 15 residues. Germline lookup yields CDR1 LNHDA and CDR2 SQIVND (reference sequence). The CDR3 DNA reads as TGTGCCAGTAGTATAGGATGGGGACAGGACAATGAGCAGTTCTTC. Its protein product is CASSIGWGQDNEQFF.

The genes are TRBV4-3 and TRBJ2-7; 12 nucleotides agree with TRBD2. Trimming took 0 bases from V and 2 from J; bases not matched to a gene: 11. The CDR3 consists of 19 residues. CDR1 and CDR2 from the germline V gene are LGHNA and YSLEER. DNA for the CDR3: TGCGCCAGCAGCCAAGAGGGTGCTAGCGGGGGGGCCGGTGCCTACGAGCAGTACTTC. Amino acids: CASSQEGASGGAGAYEQYF.

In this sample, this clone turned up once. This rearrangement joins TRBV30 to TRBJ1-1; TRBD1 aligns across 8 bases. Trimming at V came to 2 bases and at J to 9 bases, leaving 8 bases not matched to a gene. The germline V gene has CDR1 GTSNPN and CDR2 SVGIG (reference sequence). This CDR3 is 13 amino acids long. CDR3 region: CAWSLGGTGKAFF. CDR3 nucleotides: TGTGCCTGGAGTTTAGGGGGGACAGGAAAAGCTTTCTTT.

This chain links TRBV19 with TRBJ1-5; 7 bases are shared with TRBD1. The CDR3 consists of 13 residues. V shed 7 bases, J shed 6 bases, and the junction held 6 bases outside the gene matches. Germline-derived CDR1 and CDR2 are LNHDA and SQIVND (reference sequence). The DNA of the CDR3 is TGTGCCAGTACCAATACAGGGGTTCAGCCCCAGCATTTT. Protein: CASTNTGVQPQHF.

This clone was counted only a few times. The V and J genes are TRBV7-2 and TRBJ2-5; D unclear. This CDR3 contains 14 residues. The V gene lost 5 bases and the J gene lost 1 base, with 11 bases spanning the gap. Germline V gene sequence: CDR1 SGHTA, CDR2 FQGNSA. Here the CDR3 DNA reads TGTGCCAGCAGCCCTAAGAGTAGCCAAGAGACCCAGTACTTC. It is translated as CASSPKSSQETQYF. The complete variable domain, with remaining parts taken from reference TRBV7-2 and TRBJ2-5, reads GAGVSQSPSNKVTEKGKDVELRCDPISGHTALYWYRQSLGQGLEFLIYFQGNSAPDKSGLPSDRFSAERTGGSVSTLTIQRTQQEDSAVYLCASSPKSSQETQYFGPGTRLLVL.

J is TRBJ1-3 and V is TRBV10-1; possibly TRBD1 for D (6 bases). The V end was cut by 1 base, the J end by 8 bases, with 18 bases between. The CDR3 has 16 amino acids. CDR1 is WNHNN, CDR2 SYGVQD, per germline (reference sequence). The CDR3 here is CASSEFLGGRFDTIYF. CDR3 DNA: TGCGCCAGCAGTGAGTTTCTGGGGGGGCGGTTTGACACCATATATTTT.

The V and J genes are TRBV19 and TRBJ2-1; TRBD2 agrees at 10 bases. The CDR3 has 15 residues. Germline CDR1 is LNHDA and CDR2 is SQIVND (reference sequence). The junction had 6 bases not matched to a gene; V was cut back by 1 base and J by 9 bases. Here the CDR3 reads CASSIVAGGRGEQFF. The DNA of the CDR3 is TGTGCCAGTAGTATAGTAGCGGGGGGCCGGGGTGAGCAGTTCTTC.

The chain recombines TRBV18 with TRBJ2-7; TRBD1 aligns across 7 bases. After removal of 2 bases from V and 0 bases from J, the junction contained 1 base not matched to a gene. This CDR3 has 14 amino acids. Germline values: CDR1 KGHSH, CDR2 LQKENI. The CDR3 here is CASSPGQDSYEQYF. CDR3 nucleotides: TGTGCCAGCTCACCAGGACAGGACTCCTACGAGCAGTACTTC.